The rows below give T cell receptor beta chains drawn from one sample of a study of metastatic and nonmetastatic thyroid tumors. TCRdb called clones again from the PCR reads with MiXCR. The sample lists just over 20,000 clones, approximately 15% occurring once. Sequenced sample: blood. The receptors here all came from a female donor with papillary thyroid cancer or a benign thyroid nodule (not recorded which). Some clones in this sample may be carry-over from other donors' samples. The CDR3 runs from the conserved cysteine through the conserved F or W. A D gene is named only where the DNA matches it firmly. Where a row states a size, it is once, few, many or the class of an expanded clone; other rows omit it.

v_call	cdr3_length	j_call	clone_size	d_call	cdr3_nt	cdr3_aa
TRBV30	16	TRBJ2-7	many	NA	TGTGCCTGGAGTGTACGATCCCCAGGAAGGACCTACGAGCAGTACTTC	CAWSVRSPGRTYEQYF
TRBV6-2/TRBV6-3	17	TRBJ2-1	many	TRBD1	TGTGCCAGCACCTCAAGGGGGAAGGGGGCCTCCTACAATGAGCAGTTCTTC	CASTSRGKGASYNEQFF
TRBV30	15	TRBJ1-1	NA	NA	TGTGCCTGGAGTGTAATGGGACTCCGGAACACTGAAGCTTTCTTT	CAWSVMGLRNTEAFF
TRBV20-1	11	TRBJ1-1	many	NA	TGCAGTGCTAAGATTGTGCACGAAGCTTTCTTT	CSAKIVHEAFF
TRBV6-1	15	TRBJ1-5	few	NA	TGTGCCAGCAGTGGCGGGACGGGAAAAAATCAGCCCCAGCATTTT	CASSGGTGKNQPQHF
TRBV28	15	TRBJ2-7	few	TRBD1	TGTGCCAGCACCCGCCGGTACAGGGGGCGATACGAGCAGTACTTC	CASTRRYRGRYEQYF
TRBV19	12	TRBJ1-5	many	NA	TGTGCCAGTATGCAGGGCACCCAGCCCCAGCATTTT	CASMQGTQPQHF
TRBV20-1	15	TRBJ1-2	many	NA	TGCAGTGCTAGAGATTTTCGGCAGTCTAACTATGGCTACACCTTC	CSARDFRQSNYGYTF
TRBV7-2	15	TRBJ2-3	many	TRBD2	TGTGCCAGCAGTAGGGTAGCGGGAAACACAGATACGCAGTATTTT	CASSRVAGNTDTQYF
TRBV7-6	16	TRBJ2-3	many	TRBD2	TGTGCCAGCAGCTCGGGACTAGCGGGAGTGGTAGATACGCAGTATTTT	CASSSGLAGVVDTQYF
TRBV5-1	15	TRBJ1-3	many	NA	TGCGCCAGCAGCTTGGCTGGGGCTTCCGGAAACACCATATATTTT	CASSLAGASGNTIYF
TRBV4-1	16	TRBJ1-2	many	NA	TGCGCCAGCAGCCAAGATCAACTGGGCAGGCTTTATGGCTACACCTTC	CASSQDQLGRLYGYTF
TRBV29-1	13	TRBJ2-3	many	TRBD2	TGCAGCGTTTTTGGACTAGCGGGGGATACGCAGTATTTT	CSVFGLAGDTQYF
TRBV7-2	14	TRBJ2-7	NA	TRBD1	TGTGCCAGCAGCCAACGACAGGGGTCCTACGAGCAGTACTTC	CASSQRQGSYEQYF
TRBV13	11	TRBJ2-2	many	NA	TGTGCCAGCAGCGAGGCCGGGGAGCTGTTTTTT	CASSEAGELFF
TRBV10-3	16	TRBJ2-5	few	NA	TGTGCCATCAGTGATCGGCCAGGCTCTCGGGGAGAGACCCAGTACTTC	CAISDRPGSRGETQYF
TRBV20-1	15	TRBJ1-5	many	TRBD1	TGCAGTGCTAGGAGGACAGGCCCTAGCAATCAGCCCCAGCATTTT	CSARRTGPSNQPQHF